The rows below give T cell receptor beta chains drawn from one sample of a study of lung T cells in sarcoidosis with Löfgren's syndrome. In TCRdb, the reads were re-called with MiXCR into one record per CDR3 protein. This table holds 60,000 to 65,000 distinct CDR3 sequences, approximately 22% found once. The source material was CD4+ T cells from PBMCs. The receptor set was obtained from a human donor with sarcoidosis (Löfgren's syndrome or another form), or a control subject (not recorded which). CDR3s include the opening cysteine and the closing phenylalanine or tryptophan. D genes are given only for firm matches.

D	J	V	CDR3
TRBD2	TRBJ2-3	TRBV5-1	CASSPHGLAGSTDTQYF
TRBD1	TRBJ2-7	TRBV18	CASSQLGQGQNEQYF
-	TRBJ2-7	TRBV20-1	CNAREGNSYEQYF
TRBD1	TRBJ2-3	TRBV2	CASRPGQGFADTQYF
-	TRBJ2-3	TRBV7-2	CASTAGQKITDTQCF
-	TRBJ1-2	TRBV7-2	CASSNGGGGAQYGYTF
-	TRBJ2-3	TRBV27	CAGSPTSRASPRTDTQYF
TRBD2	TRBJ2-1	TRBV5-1	CASSLGLAAYNEQFF
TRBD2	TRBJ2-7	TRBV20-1	CSAAGGSSYEQYF
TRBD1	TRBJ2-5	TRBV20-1	CSARASGGKGEETQYF
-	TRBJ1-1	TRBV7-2	CASSHGGRSNTEAFF
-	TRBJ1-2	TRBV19	CASSKGLLYGYTF
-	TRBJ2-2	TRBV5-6	CASSLKTFTGGPNTGELFF
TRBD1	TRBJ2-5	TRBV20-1	CSARNPGQPGETQYF
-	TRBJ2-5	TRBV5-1	CASSLGAEQETQYF
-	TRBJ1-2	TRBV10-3	CAIRGLPSAGYTF
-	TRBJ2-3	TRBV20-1	CSAIRASTTDTQYF
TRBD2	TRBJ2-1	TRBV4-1	CASSQGLAGTGYNEQFF
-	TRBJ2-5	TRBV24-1	CATSDRQEGVETQYF
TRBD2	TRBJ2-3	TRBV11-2	CASSSISGGTDTQYF
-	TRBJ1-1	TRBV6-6	CASSYSRGVRTEAFF
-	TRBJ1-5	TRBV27	CASSPTARNQPQHF
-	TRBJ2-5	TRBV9	CASSPDGSRTKTQYF
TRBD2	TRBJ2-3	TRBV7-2	CASTHPPAGYTDTQYF
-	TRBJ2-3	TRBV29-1	CSVDRGVRDTQYF
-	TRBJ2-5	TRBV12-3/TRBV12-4	CATQGQKMGTQYF
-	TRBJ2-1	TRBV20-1	CSAREGKGLNEQFF
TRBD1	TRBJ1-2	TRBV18	CASSPQTGQGEIYTF
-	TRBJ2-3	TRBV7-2	CASSLRGPTDTQYF
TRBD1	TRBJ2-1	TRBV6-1	CASSPSQGASGNEQFF
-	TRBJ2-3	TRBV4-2	CASSQRPTLADTQYF
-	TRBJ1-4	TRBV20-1	CSALGQNEKLFF
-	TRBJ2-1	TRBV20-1	CSARQKINEQFF
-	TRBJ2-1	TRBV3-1	CASSPKQFGNEQLF
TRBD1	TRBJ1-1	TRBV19	CASTGGWTDTEAFF
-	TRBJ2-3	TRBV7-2	CASSRTGLTTDTQYF
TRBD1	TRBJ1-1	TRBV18	CASSIQGATEAFF
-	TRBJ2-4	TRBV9	CASSSKVAKNIQYF
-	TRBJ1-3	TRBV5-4	CASSPRPGNTIYF
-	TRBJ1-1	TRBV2	CASRAKGITEAFF
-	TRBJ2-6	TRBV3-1	CASRSAGANVLTF
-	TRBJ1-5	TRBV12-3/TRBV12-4	CASSSDGKFSNQPQHF
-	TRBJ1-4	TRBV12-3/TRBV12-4	CASRQGINEKLFF
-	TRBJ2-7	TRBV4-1	CASSQTPEHGAYEQYF
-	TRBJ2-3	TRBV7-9	CASSSRADTQYF
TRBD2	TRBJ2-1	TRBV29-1	CSVGGGGNEQFF
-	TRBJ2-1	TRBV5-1	CASSPGTAYNEQFF
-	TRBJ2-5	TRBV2	CASGEASVGTQYF
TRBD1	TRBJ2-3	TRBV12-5	CASGLAQGEGTDTQYF
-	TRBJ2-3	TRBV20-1	CSASPGGPTDTQYF
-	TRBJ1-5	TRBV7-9	CASSKTDNSNQPQHF
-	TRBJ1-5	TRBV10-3	CAISESGRNQPQHF
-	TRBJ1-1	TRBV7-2	CASSLRMNTEAFF
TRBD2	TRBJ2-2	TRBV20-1	CSAVGASGSSGGKLFF
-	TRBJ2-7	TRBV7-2	CASSLGRSYEQYF
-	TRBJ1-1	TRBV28	CASSLSRFPGNTEAFF
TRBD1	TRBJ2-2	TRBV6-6	CASSYGTGRIGELFF
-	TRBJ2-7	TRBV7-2	CASSLNGGRRVSSYEQYF
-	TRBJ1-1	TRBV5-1	CASSLWAGSDTEAFF